This T cell receptor (beta chain) was sequenced in a study of CD8 T cells in Susac syndrome. An input of about 0.5 to 1 ug of RNA was subjected to reverse transcription using random hexamers. TCRdb ran MiXCR on the immunoSEQ multiplex PCR reads and lists one entry per CDR3 protein. Among 95,000 to 150,000 distinct CDR3 sequences listed, just over 95% were seen once. Germline CDR1 is LGHNA and CDR2 is YSLEER. V was shortened by 0 bases and J by 3 bases, with 15 bases between the two germline ends. This CDR3 has 16 amino acids. The specimen was CD4+ T cells from PBMCs. This sequence was found in a human donor with Susac syndrome. The chain is built from TRBV4-3 and TRBJ2-7; no firm D call. The CDR3 DNA reads as TGCGCCAGCAGCCAAGAACCGGAGTCTGTTGTCTACGAGCAGTACTTC. Translating gives CASSQEPESVVYEQYF.